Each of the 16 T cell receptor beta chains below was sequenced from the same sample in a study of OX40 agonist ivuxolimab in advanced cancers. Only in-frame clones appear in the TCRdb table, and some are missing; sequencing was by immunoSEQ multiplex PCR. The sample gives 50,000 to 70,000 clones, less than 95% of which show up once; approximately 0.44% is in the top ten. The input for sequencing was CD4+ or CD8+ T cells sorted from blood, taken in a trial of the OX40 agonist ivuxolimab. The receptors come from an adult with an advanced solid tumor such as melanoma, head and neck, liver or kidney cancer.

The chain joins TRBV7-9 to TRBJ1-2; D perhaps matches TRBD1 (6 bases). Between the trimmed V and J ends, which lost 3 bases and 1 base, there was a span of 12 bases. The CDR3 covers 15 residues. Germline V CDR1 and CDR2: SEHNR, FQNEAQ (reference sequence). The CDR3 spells CASSFGTGRNYGYTF. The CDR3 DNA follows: TGTGCCAGCAGCTTTGGCACAGGGCGTAACTATGGCTACACCTTC.

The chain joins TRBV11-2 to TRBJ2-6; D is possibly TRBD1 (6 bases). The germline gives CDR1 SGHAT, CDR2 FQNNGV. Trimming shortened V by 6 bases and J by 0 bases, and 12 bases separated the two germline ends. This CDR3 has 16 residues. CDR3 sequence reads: CASRGGHNSGANVLTF. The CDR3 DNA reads TGTGCCAGCAGAGGGGGACACAACTCTGGGGCCAACGTCCTGACTTTC.

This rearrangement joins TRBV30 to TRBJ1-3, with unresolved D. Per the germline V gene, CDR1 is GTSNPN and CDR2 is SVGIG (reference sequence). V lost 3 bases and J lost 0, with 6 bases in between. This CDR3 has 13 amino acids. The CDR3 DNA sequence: TGTGCCTGGAGCCTGACCTCTGGAAACACCATATATTTT. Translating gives CAWSLTSGNTIYF.

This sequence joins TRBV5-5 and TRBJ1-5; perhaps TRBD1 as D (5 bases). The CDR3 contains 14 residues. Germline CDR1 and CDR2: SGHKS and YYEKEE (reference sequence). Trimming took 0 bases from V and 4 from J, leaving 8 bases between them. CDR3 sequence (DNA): TGTGCCAGCAGCTTGGGAGAGGGGAATCAGCCCCAGCATTTT. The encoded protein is CASSLGEGNQPQHF.

The CDR3 protein is CASTNRAGSGNTIYF. The DNA of the CDR3 is TGCGCCAGCACTAATAGGGCAGGGTCTGGAAACACCATATATTTT. V usage is TRBV10-1 and J usage is TRBJ1-3, with a possible D match to TRBD1 (5 bases). CDR1 WNHNN and CDR2 SYGVQD come from the germline V gene (reference sequence). The CDR3 has 15 amino acids. Trimming took 7 bases from V and 1 from J, leaving 14 bases between them.

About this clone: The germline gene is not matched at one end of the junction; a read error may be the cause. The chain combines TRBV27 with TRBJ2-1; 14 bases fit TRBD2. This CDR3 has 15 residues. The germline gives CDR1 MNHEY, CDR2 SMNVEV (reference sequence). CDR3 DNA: TGTGCCAGCAGTTCGGGACTAGCGGGAGCGGCGAACTGGGTCTTC. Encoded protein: CASSSGLAGAANWVF.

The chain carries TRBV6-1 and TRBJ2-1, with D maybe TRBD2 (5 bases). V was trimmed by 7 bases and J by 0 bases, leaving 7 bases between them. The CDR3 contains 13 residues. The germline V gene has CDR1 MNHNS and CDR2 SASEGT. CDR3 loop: CASMRDSYNEQFF. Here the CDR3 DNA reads TGTGCCAGCATGAGGGACTCCTACAATGAGCAGTTCTTC.

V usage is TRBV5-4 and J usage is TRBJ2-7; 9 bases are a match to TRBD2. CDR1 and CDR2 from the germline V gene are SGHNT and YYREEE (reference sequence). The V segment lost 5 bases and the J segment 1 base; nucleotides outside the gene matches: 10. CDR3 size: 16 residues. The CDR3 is CASRLISGGGSYEQYF. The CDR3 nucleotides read TGTGCCAGCAGGTTAATTAGCGGGGGCGGATCCTACGAGCAGTACTTC.

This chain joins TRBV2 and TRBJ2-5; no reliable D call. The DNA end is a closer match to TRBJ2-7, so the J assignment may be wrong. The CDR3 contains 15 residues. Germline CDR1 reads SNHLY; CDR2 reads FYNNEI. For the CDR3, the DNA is TGTGCCAGCAGTGAATTCATTTCTCGTGCATACGAGCAGTACTTC. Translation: CASSEFISRAYEQYF.

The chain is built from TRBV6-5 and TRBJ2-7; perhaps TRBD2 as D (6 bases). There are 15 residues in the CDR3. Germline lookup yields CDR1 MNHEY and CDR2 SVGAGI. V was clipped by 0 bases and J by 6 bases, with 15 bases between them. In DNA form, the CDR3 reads TGTGCCAGCAGTTACTCTCCGGGAGTAGGCATCGAGCAGTACTTC. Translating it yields CASSYSPGVGIEQYF.

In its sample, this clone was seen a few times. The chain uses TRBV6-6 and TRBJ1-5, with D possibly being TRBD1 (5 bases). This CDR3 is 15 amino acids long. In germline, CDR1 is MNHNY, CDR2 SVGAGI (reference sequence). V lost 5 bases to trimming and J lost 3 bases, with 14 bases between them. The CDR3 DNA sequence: TGTGCCAGCAGTCCCCAAGGGGAAACCAATCAGCCCCAGCATTTT. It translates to CASSPQGETNQPQHF.

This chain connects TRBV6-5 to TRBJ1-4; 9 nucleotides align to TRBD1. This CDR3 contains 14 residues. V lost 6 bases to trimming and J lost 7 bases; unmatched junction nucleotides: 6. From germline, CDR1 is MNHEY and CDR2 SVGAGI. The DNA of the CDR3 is TGTGCCAGCAGGGGGACAGGGAGGATTGAAAAACTGTTTTTT. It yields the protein CASRGTGRIEKLFF.

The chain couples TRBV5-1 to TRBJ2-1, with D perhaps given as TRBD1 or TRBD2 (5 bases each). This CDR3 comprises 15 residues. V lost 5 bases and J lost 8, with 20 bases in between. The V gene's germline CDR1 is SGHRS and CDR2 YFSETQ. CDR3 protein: CASRHAGTSGDEQFF. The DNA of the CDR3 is TGCGCCAGCAGACACGCCGGGACCTCCGGCGATGAGCAGTTCTTC.

The DNA of the CDR3 is TGCGCCAGCAGCTTGGGCGGGGGCGTGACTGAAGCTTTCTTT. Encoded protein: CASSLGGGVTEAFF. The chain joins TRBV5-1 to TRBJ1-1; tentative D call: TRBD1 (6 bases). Germline V gene sequence: CDR1 SGHRS, CDR2 YFSETQ. The CDR3 is 14 amino acids. V lost 0 bases and J lost 5, with 11 bases in between.

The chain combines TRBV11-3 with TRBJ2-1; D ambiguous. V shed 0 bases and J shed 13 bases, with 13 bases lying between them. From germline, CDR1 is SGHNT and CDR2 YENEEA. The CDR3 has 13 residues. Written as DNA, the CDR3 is TGTGCCAGCAGCTTAGAAATTTTAGACCGACAGTTCTTC. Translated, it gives CASSLEILDRQFF.

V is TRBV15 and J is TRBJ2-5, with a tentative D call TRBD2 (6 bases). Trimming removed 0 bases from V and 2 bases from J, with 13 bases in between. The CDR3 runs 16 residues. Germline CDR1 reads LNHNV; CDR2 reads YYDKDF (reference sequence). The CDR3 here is CATSRDREMGQETQYF. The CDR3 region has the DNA TGTGCCACCAGCAGAGATCGGGAGATGGGACAAGAGACCCAGTACTTC.